This T cell receptor beta chain was sequenced in a study of graft-versus-host responses after intestinal transplantation. Whole-study findings and limits: Some GvH clones were seen earlier in gut or blood, suggesting intestinal origin.

The assay was immunoSEQ multiplex PCR, and TCRdb's table has in-frame clones only and misses some. This table has under 150,000 clones, more than 80% appearing once. About this clone itself: Its antigen is still unknown.

Trimming left V 0 bases short and J 6 bases short, with 11 bases between. Germline V gene data show CDR1 as WSHSY and CDR2 as SAAADI. The CDR3 sequence is 14 residues long. The J gene is TRBJ1-2, the V gene TRBV10-2, with D possibly TRBD1 on 5 matching bases. The clonotype originates from a human donor who received an intestinal transplant. Here the sequenced sample was unstimulated CD4+ T cells sorted from spleen or lymph node cells, taken before intestinal transplant. The CDR3 DNA sequence: TGCGCCAGCAGTGAGTCGACCAGGGCGAATGGCTACACCTTC. Amino acid sequence: CASSESTRANGYTF.